This T cell receptor beta chain was identified during a study of T cell clonality in common variable immunodeficiency. Points from the study as a whole: Reportedly, TCR beta sequences from common variable immunodeficiency showed fewer deletions and N-nucleotide insertions.

Repertoires were generated with immunoSEQ multiplex PCR, while TCRdb's copy carries only in-frame clones and drops some. The specimen has tens of thousands of clones, none found just once. From germline, CDR1 is LNHDA and CDR2 SQIVND (reference sequence). The CDR3 is made up of 13 amino acids. This clone was counted at least ten times. Its target is unknown. The CDR3 end falls 3 residues outside the read, so it is completed with the germline J gene. The chain combines TRBV19 with TRBJ1-1; 7 bases are shared with TRBD1. Sequencing was done on a sample of peripheral blood mononuclear cells. The TCR originated in a person aged 18 to 75 in good health. CDR3 DNA (partial): TGTGCCAGTAGTTTCCAGGGGGGACAAGGA. Encoded protein: CASSFQGGQG. In full, the CDR3 reads CASSFQGGQGAFF.